The sequence of this TCR beta chain was determined in a study of blood T cell repertoires in COVID-19. V shed 7 bases, J shed 6 bases, and the junction held 8 bases outside the gene matches. This CDR3 region has 14 residues. Germline assignment: CDR1 MNHEY and CDR2 SVGAGI. This clone appeared a single time. Libraries were prepared by immunoSEQ multiplex PCR; TCRdb keeps only in-frame clonotypes and omits some of them. This sample has about 80,000 clones; roughly four fifths occur once, and the top ten carry around a fifth. This receptor was taken from a human donor in a cohort sampled during active COVID-19. Source material: peripheral blood. The V and J genes are TRBV6-5 and TRBJ1-5; 8 bases map to TRBD1. The CDR3 coding sequence is TGTGCCAGCATAGACAGGGGAGTAGGTCAGCCCCAGCATTTT. It yields the protein CASIDRGVGQPQHF.